The 28 T cell receptor beta chains reported below all come from one sample, sequenced in a study of T cell responses to AZD1222 COVID-19 vaccine. The method was immunoSEQ multiplex PCR; TCRdb's version includes in-frame clones alone and lacks a portion of them. Among around 83,000 clones, 90% were seen once, and the ten largest hold roughly 5.9%. Sequenced material: peripheral blood, taken 28 days after the second AZD1222 dose. The receptors were gathered from an adult who received the AZD1222 COVID-19 vaccine.

The chain employs TRBV29-1 and TRBJ1-4; D remains ambiguous. In germline, CDR1 is SQVTM, CDR2 ANQGSEA. Trimming stripped 2 bases from V and 7 bases from J, with 8 bases between. This CDR3 has 12 amino acids. The CDR3 spells CSVETGVEKLFF. CDR3 DNA sequence: TGCAGCGTTGAAACGGGAGTTGAAAAACTGTTTTTT.

This CDR3 reads CASSPQTGRDNQPQHF. The CDR3, as DNA: TGTGCCAGTAGTCCCCAGACAGGGAGGGACAATCAGCCCCAGCATTTT. J is TRBJ1-5 and V is TRBV19; 7 bases align to TRBD1. The CDR3 spans 16 residues. Trimming took 5 bases from V and 3 from J; bases not matched to a gene: 10. Germline CDR1 is LNHDA and CDR2 is SQIVND (reference sequence).

The chain employs TRBV5-1 and TRBJ1-2; no firm D call. V lost 6 bases to trimming and J lost 4 bases, with 13 bases between them. The CDR3 consists of 13 residues. Germline CDR1 SGHRS, CDR2 YFSETQ. CDR3 DNA sequence: TGCGCCAGCACCGCTGAAGAGGGCTATGGCTACACCTTC. The encoded protein is CASTAEEGYGYTF.

In its sample, this clone was seen a few times. J is TRBJ1-1 and V is TRBV18; no firm D call. With 5 bases removed from V and 6 bases from J, the gap between germline ends came to 16 bases. The CDR3 runs 14 residues. CDR1 and CDR2 from the germline V gene are KGHSH and LQKENI. CDR3: CASSTLPGFSEAFF. The CDR3 bases are TGTGCCAGCTCAACGTTACCGGGTTTTTCTGAAGCTTTCTTT.

The chain joins TRBV9 to TRBJ2-2, with TRBD1 as a possible D gene (6 bases). Germline values: CDR1 SGDLS, CDR2 YYNGEE. The CDR3 extends over 14 amino acids. Trimming pared 4 bases from V and 5 bases from J, leaving 12 bases between. This CDR3 reads CASSPGTRTGELFF. Written as DNA, the CDR3 is TGTGCCAGCAGCCCAGGGACAAGGACCGGGGAGCTGTTTTTT.

The chain has TRBV7-9 and TRBJ2-3; 7 bases align to TRBD2. The CDR3 length is 16 residues. V lost 6 bases and J lost 3; bases outside the gene matches: 12. From germline, CDR1 is SEHNR and CDR2 FQNEAQ (reference sequence). CDR3 bases: TGTGCCAGCAGACCCCGTTGGACGGGGGGAACAGATACGCAGTATTTT. Protein product: CASRPRWTGGTDTQYF.

The chain has TRBV19 and TRBJ2-7; D uncertain. Germline CDR1 LNHDA, CDR2 SQIVND (reference sequence). CDR3 length: 11 amino acids. V gave up 5 bases and J gave up 9 bases, with 11 bases separating them. This chain's CDR3 is CASSYTVGQYF. The CDR3 DNA follows: TGTGCCAGTAGTTATACGGTGGGGCAGTACTTC.

The chain carries TRBV30 and TRBJ1-2, with TRBD1 identical over 9 bases. Germline V gene lookup returns CDR1 GTSNPN and CDR2 SVGIG (reference sequence). Losses at the gene ends were 4 bases for V and 6 bases for J; bases not matched to a gene: 6. The CDR3 length is 13 residues. CDR3 protein: CAWNEDRGDGYTF. CDR3 DNA sequence: TGTGCCTGGAATGAGGACAGGGGCGATGGCTACACCTTC.

The CDR3 loop reads CASSRGQLDGYTF. The CDR3 nucleotides read TGCGCCAGCAGCCGTGGACAGCTTGACGGCTACACCTTC. This chain connects TRBV5-1 to TRBJ1-2, with D possibly TRBD1 on 6 matching bases. The CDR3 is made up of 13 amino acids. V lost 4 bases, J lost 8 bases, and 15 bases lay in between. Germline CDR1 reads SGHRS; CDR2 reads YFSETQ.

V gene TRBV19 combines with J gene TRBJ1-5, with D tentatively TRBD1 (5 bases). In germline, CDR1 is LNHDA, CDR2 SQIVND (reference sequence). Trimming stripped 3 bases from V and 0 bases from J, with 12 bases between. The CDR3 consists of 16 residues. For the CDR3, the DNA is TGTGCCAGTAGTATGTTGCAGGGCAATAGCAATCAGCCCCAGCATTTT. This sequence encodes CASSMLQGNSNQPQHF.

The CDR3 loop reads CASSPPNRPTEAFF. In DNA form, the CDR3 reads TGTGCCAGCAGCCCACCTAACCGGCCCACTGAAGCTTTCTTT. The gene calls are TRBV28 and TRBJ1-1, with D hard to call. The V gene's germline CDR1 is MDHEN and CDR2 SYDVKM. The CDR3 consists of 14 residues. The V gene lost 6 bases and the J gene lost 4 bases, with 15 bases spanning the gap.

This sequence joins TRBV11-2 and TRBJ2-7; D may be TRBD1 (7 bases). The V end was cut by 1 base, the J end by 1 base, with 14 bases between. Germline V lookup: CDR1 SGHAT, CDR2 FQNNGV. The CDR3 length is 16 residues. The CDR3 bases are TGTGCCAGCAGCTTAGGCGGGACAGTTTCTTCCTACGAGCAGTACTTC. Amino acids: CASSLGGTVSSYEQYF.

This chain uses TRBV21-1 with TRBJ1-4; the tabulated D call, TRBD1, remains unverified against the DNA. TRBV21-1 is noted as a pseudogene. CDR3 length: 15 amino acids. CDR3 region: CASSKAGVTNEKLFF. CDR3 sequence (DNA): TGTGCCAGCAGCAAGGCAGGGGTAACTAATGAAAAACTGTTTTTT.

This chain joins TRBV19 and TRBJ2-2; 9 nucleotides align to TRBD1. The CDR3 has 14 residues. CDR1 and CDR2 from the germline V gene are LNHDA and SQIVND (reference sequence). V trimming: 5 bases; J trimming: 7 bases; junction bases outside the gene matches: 5. The CDR3: CASSSGTGFGELFF. The CDR3 bases are TGTGCCAGTAGTTCCGGGACAGGGTTCGGGGAGCTGTTTTTT.

This CDR3 is CAWSERLTIYGYTF. As DNA, the CDR3 is TGTGCCTGGAGTGAACGACTGACGATCTATGGCTACACCTTC. The chain couples TRBV30 to TRBJ1-2; D is uncertain. V was cut by 1 base and J by 4 bases, with 13 bases left in between. CDR3 length: 14 amino acids. CDR1 and CDR2 (germline): GTSNPN, SVGIG (reference sequence).

This rearrangement joins TRBV10-3 to TRBJ1-5, with TRBD1 matching over 8 bases. Germline V gene data show CDR1 as ENHRY and CDR2 as SYGVKD. Trimming at V came to 4 bases and at J to 7 bases, leaving 6 bases not matched to a gene. This CDR3 comprises 14 residues. The CDR3 DNA follows: TGTGCCATCAGTGCCTCAGGGGGCGGCCAGCCCCAGCATTTT. The encoded protein is CAISASGGGQPQHF.

This chain connects TRBV6-5 to TRBJ1-4, with 10 nucleotides matching TRBD1. Per germline, CDR1 MNHEY and CDR2 SVGAGI. The trim removed 5 bases at V and 9 bases at J, leaving 6 bases unmatched. CDR3 length equals 14 residues. CDR3 coding DNA: TGTGCCAGCAGTCTCGGACAGGGGGTGAAAAAACTGTTTTTT. Residues: CASSLGQGVKKLFF.

The V call is TRBV12-3 or TRBV12-4, the J call TRBJ1-2; TRBD1 matches 9 bases. This CDR3 region has 13 residues. V lost 6 bases, J lost 8 bases, and 7 bases stayed unmatched. The CDR3 reads CASRLQGAKGYTF. The CDR3, as DNA: TGTGCCAGCAGATTACAGGGGGCCAAGGGCTACACCTTC.

As regards this clone: One end of the junction does not line up with germline, which may come from a read error. This specimen includes other DNA sequences encoding the same CDR3. The chain is built from TRBV4-3 and TRBJ1-2; D uncertain. CDR1 is LGHNA and CDR2 is YSLEER in the germline V gene. CDR3 length equals 14 residues. This CDR3 reads CASSQDLGGVGYTF. In DNA, the CDR3 is TGCGCCAGTAGCCAAGATTTGGGTGGGGTTGGCTACACCTTC.

The sample holds one count of this clone. J is TRBJ2-7 and V is TRBV6-2 or TRBV6-3; D might be TRBD2 (6 bases). Looked up from germline, CDR1 is MNHEY and CDR2 is SVGEGT. The ends were cut back, 6 bases at V and 9 bases at J, with 12 bases in the middle. This CDR3 is 11 amino acids long. The CDR3 DNA sequence: TGTGCCAGCAGCCTCGAGGGAGGGCAGTACTTC. Protein: CASSLEGGQYF.

The chain uses TRBV6-5 and TRBJ2-7; D gene uncertain. CDR3 length: 15 amino acids. Germline V gives CDR1 MNHEY, CDR2 SVGAGI. The V end lost 3 bases, the J end lost 2 bases, and 14 bases lay between the germline ends. CDR3 nucleotide sequence: TGTGCCAGCAGTTATCGGGTGGAAGGAACCTACGAGCAGTACTTC. It yields the protein CASSYRVEGTYEQYF.

The chain is built from TRBV7-9 and TRBJ1-1; no firm D call. This CDR3 has 12 residues. The germline gives CDR1 SEHNR, CDR2 FQNEAQ (reference sequence). The V end was cut by 5 bases, the J end by 0 bases, with 4 bases between. For the CDR3, the DNA is TGTGCCAGCAGCCAGATGAACACTGAAGCTTTCTTT. It yields the protein CASSQMNTEAFF.

The chain couples TRBV5-8 to TRBJ1-4, with 11 positions matching TRBD1. Germline-derived CDR1 and CDR2 are SGHTS and YDEGEE. The CDR3 has 16 amino acids. The trim removed 2 bases at V and 2 bases at J, leaving 2 bases unmatched. CDR3 nucleotide sequence: TGTGCCAGCAGCTTCGGGACAGGGGGGACTAATGAAAAACTGTTTTTT. This codes for CASSFGTGGTNEKLFF. Full variable domain (remainder filled in from reference TRBV5-8 and TRBJ1-4): EAGVTQSPTHLIKTRGQQATLRCSPISGHTSVYWYQQALGLGLQFLLWYDEGEERNRGNFPPRFSGRQFPNYSSELNVNALELEDSALYLCASSFGTGGTNEKLFFGSGTQLSVL.

This sequence joins TRBV7-3 and TRBJ1-1, with D uncertain. The V gene's germline CDR1 is SGHTA and CDR2 FQGTGA. The CDR3 is 15 residues long. Trimming cost V 5 bases and J 0 bases, with 13 bases left between them. The CDR3 sequence is CASSPRVGVNTEAFF. DNA for the CDR3: TGTGCCAGCAGCCCCCGGGTTGGGGTGAACACTGAAGCTTTCTTT.

This clone was observed once. The V gene is TRBV19, the J gene TRBJ1-1; D gene unclear. Germline-derived CDR1 and CDR2 are LNHDA and SQIVND (reference sequence). This CDR3 has 14 amino acids. V was pared by 2 bases and J by 3 bases, with 10 bases between. CDR3 region: CASSISWGYTEAFF. Written as DNA, the CDR3 is TGTGCCAGTAGTATATCTTGGGGTTACACTGAAGCTTTCTTT.

This chain uses TRBV5-4 with TRBJ2-6; D not certain. V dropped 4 bases and J dropped 3 bases, with 8 bases sitting between them. The CDR3 spans 14 residues. CDR1 SGHNT and CDR2 YYREEE come from the germline V gene (reference sequence). CDR3: CASSGWDGANVLTF. CDR3 in DNA: TGTGCCAGCAGCGGGTGGGATGGGGCCAACGTCCTGACTTTC.

The chain couples TRBV3-1 (or the pseudogene TRBV3-2) to TRBJ1-1; no firm D call. Germline V gives CDR1 LGHDT, CDR2 YNNKEL (reference sequence). This CDR3 comprises 15 residues. Trimming left V 4 bases short and J 5 bases short, with 17 bases between. The CDR3 nucleotides are TGTGCCAGCAGCCTAGGCGGTCACGCGAAGACTGAAGCTTTCTTT. Encoded protein: CASSLGGHAKTEAFF.

The J gene is TRBJ1-2, the V gene TRBV19, with 8 bases lining up with TRBD1. There are 14 residues in the CDR3. J lost 4 bases, V lost 6 bases, and 7 bases had no gene match. Per germline, CDR1 LNHDA and CDR2 SQIVND (reference sequence). CDR3: CASRTDRVGYGYTF. The CDR3 DNA reads as TGTGCCAGTAGAACGGACAGGGTTGGCTATGGCTACACCTTC.